These 26 T cell receptor beta chains were all obtained from the same sample, sequenced in a study of Ad26.COV2.S vaccination and SARS-CoV-2 variants. Treatment indicated: some 20 received Ad26.COV2.S at low or high dose, single or two shots; 5 received placebo; per-sample allocation not given. Material that was analyzed had been drawn on day 63 after the first vaccine or placebo injection. Generated by immunoSEQ multiplex PCR, the TCRdb table keeps only in-frame clones and is missing some. Found here are about 410,000 clones, 75% to 90% of them singletons; the top ten hold 1.5% to 2%. Sequences were derived from peripheral blood, sampled in a trial of Ad26.COV2.S vaccine versus placebo. These TCRs come from a person between 18 and 65 years old who received the Ad26.COV2.S COVID-19 vaccine or a placebo.

This rearrangement joins TRBV7-3 to TRBJ2-7; D possibly corresponds to TRBD2 (7 bases). CDR1 is SGHTA, CDR2 FQGTGA, per germline. V was shortened by 4 bases and J by 6 bases, with 16 bases between the two germline ends. The CDR3 totals 14 residues. CDR3 protein: CASSSWGGSGEQYF. CDR3 nucleotide sequence: TGTGCCAGCAGCTCGTGGGGGGGCTCAGGCGAGCAGTACTTC.

The rearrangement uses TRBV28 and TRBJ1-5, with a weak D call TRBD1 (5 bases). Trimming pared 7 bases from V and 2 bases from J, leaving 9 bases between. Germline V gene data show CDR1 as MDHEN and CDR2 as SYDVKM. This CDR3 spans 13 amino acids. This CDR3 reads CASKEGRNQPQHF. Here the CDR3 DNA reads TGTGCCAGCAAAGAGGGGCGCAATCAGCCCCAGCATTTT.

V is TRBV7-9 and J is TRBJ2-7, with TRBD2 matching over 10 bases. Germline V gene data show CDR1 as SEHNR and CDR2 as FQNEAQ (reference sequence). The CDR3 is 16 amino acids. With 2 bases clipped from V and 2 bases from J, the junction kept 6 bases outside the gene matches. CDR3 sequence reads: CASSLSGLADTYEQYF. The DNA for the CDR3 is TGTGCCAGCAGCTTATCAGGACTAGCGGATACCTACGAGCAGTACTTC.

This rearrangement joins TRBV7-3 to TRBJ2-5; 9 bases are a match to TRBD1. The V gene end was trimmed by 7 bases and the J gene end by 6 bases; junction bases not matched to a gene: 12. The germline V gene has CDR1 SGHTA and CDR2 FQGTGA. The length of the CDR3 is 15 residues. The CDR3: CASILKDRGGKTQYF. In DNA form, the CDR3 reads TGTGCCAGCATCCTAAAGGACAGGGGAGGTAAGACCCAGTACTTC.

This clone appeared once. V and J are TRBV28 and TRBJ1-2, with D unclear. V lost 6 bases and J lost 8, with 19 bases in between. The CDR3 covers 14 residues. Germline CDR1 MDHEN, CDR2 SYDVKM. Here the CDR3 DNA reads TGTGCCAGCAGCACGTATCCCCACCAGGAGGGCTACACCTTC. Its protein is CASSTYPHQEGYTF.

The chain links TRBV11-3 to TRBJ1-2; 8 nucleotides align to TRBD1. The CDR3 is 15 amino acids. Per germline, CDR1 SGHNT and CDR2 YENEEA. J lost 4 bases, V lost 4 bases, and 8 bases had no gene match. The CDR3 reads CASSYDRGNRYGYTF. As DNA, the CDR3 is TGTGCCAGCAGCTATGACAGGGGAAATCGCTATGGCTACACCTTC.

The chain is built from TRBV30 and TRBJ2-7; tentative D call: TRBD2 (6 bases). CDR1 and CDR2 (germline): GTSNPN, SVGIG (reference sequence). Trimming shortened V by 3 bases and J by 3 bases, and 27 bases separated the two germline ends. This CDR3 contains 18 residues. CDR3 sequence (DNA): TGTGCCTGGAGGGCGATAACGGGAGAAACAGGAGAACGCTACGAGCAGTACTTC. It yields the protein CAWRAITGETGERYEQYF. The full variable domain, rest sourced from reference TRBV30 and TRBJ2-7, is SQTIHQWPATLVQPVGSPLSLECTVEGTSNPNLYWYRQAAGRGLQLLFYSVGIGQISSEVPQNLSASRPQDRQFILSSKKLLLSDSGFYLCAWRAITGETGERYEQYFGPGTRLTVT.

Written as DNA, the CDR3 is TGTGCCAGCAGTTATCAGATCGAAGGAGAAATGAACACTGAAGCTTTCTTT. Residues: CASSYQIEGEMNTEAFF. This rearrangement joins TRBV6-2 or TRBV6-3 to TRBJ1-1; D gene unclear. The germline CDR1 and CDR2 sequences are MNHEY and SVGEGT. Between the trimmed V and J ends, which lost 3 bases and 0 bases, there was a span of 17 bases. The CDR3 runs 17 residues.

This chain links TRBV28 with TRBJ2-7; possibly TRBD2 for D (7 bases). Germline CDR1 and CDR2: MDHEN and SYDVKM. The V gene lost 6 bases and the J gene lost 6 bases, with 15 bases spanning the gap. This CDR3 is 13 amino acids long. The DNA for the CDR3 is TGTGCCAGCAGGATCGGGCGGGGGCGCGAGCAGTACTTC. The encoded protein is CASRIGRGREQYF.

The chain recombines TRBV27 with TRBJ1-2; D is unresolved. In germline, CDR1 is MNHEY, CDR2 SMNVEV (reference sequence). The CDR3 length is 13 residues. Trimming shortened V by 3 bases and J by 5 bases, and 10 bases separated the two germline ends. Written as DNA, the CDR3 is TGTGCCAGCAGTTTCGGGCCAATTTATGGCTACACCTTC. It yields the protein CASSFGPIYGYTF.

The CDR3 nucleotides are TGTGCCAGCAGTACCGGACAGTACTCCTACGAGCAGTACTTC. Its translation is CASSTGQYSYEQYF. The V call is TRBV6-2 or TRBV6-3, the J call TRBJ2-7, with D possibly TRBD1 on 6 matching bases. Germline CDR1 and CDR2: MNHEY and SVGEGT. CDR3 size: 14 residues. Trimming removed 5 bases at V and 0 bases at J, with 11 bases between.

The J gene is TRBJ1-4, the V gene TRBV5-5, with 7 bases matching TRBD1. In germline, CDR1 is SGHKS, CDR2 YYEKEE (reference sequence). The CDR3 covers 16 residues. Trimming cost V 0 bases and J 5 bases; bases outside gene matches: 7. The CDR3 loop reads CASSLGQGNRNEKLFF. As DNA, the CDR3 is TGTGCCAGCAGCTTGGGACAGGGAAACCGAAATGAAAAACTGTTTTTT.

V is TRBV24-1 and J is TRBJ2-1; 10 bases map to TRBD2. This CDR3 comprises 16 residues. Looked up from germline, CDR1 is KGHDR and CDR2 is SFDVKD. The V gene end was trimmed by 4 bases and the J gene end by 9 bases; junction bases not matched to a gene: 11. The CDR3 DNA reads TGTGCCACCAGTGACCCTCCTAGCGGGAGATTCGGTGAGCAGTTCTTC. The encoded protein is CATSDPPSGRFGEQFF.

This rearrangement joins TRBV28 to TRBJ1-2; D uncertain. The ends were cut back, 8 bases at V and 0 bases at J, with 10 bases in the middle. This CDR3 comprises 13 residues. Per germline, CDR1 MDHEN and CDR2 SYDVKM. The CDR3 region has the DNA TGTGCCAGCCGCCCGGGCCCTAACTATGGCTACACCTTC. This gives the protein CASRPGPNYGYTF.

This rearrangement joins TRBV6-2 or TRBV6-3 to TRBJ2-1, with 14 bases lining up with TRBD2. The V segment lost 5 bases and the J segment 2 bases; nucleotides outside the gene matches: 11. CDR1 and CDR2 from the germline V gene are MNHEY and SVGEGT. The CDR3 runs to 19 residues. The CDR3 coding sequence is TGTGCCAGCAGTCCGACTAGCGGGAGGGGAGCTTCAGCCTACAATGAGCAGTTCTTC. Translating it yields CASSPTSGRGASAYNEQFF.

Concerning this clone: The junction shows a germline mismatch at one end, possibly a read error. The CDR3, as DNA: TGTGCTAGCAGCTTATATATAGGAGGGTTTCCGAACACCGGGGAGCTGTTTTTT. Amino acid sequence: CASSLYIGGFPNTGELFF. The chain recombines TRBV7-7 with TRBJ2-2, with a weak D call TRBD2 (6 bases). Germline CDR1 SSHAT, CDR2 FNYEAQ (reference sequence). This CDR3 is built from 18 residues. The full variable domain, rest sourced from reference TRBV7-7 and TRBJ2-2, is GAGVSQSPRYKVTKRGQDVTLRCDPISSHATLYWYQQALGQGPEFLTYFNYEAQPDKSGLPSDRFSAERPEGSISTLTIQRTEQRDSAMYRCASSLYIGGFPNTGELFFGEGSRLTVL.

The chain couples TRBV30 to TRBJ2-7; possibly TRBD2 for D (6 bases). The CDR3 runs 14 residues. CDR1 and CDR2 from the germline V gene are GTSNPN and SVGIG (reference sequence). Trimming pared 2 bases from V and 7 bases from J, leaving 18 bases between. The CDR3 loop reads CAWSILGRAGEQYF. The DNA of the CDR3 is TGTGCCTGGAGTATCCTGGGCAGGGCGGGAGAGCAGTACTTC.

This clone was observed a few times. The rearrangement uses TRBV19 and TRBJ2-5; TRBD2 matches 8 bases. From germline, CDR1 is LNHDA and CDR2 SQIVND (reference sequence). The CDR3 loop spans 16 amino acids. The V gene end was trimmed by 3 bases and the J gene end by 0 bases; junction bases not matched to a gene: 6. In DNA, the CDR3 is TGTGCCAGTAGTATCAAACTAGCGGCATACCAAGAGACCCAGTACTTC. It translates to CASSIKLAAYQETQYF.

The rearrangement uses TRBV9 and TRBJ2-5, with D perhaps matching TRBD1 (6 bases). CDR1 is SGDLS, CDR2 YYNGEE, per germline. The CDR3 runs to 13 residues. Trimming pared 4 bases from V and 5 bases from J, leaving 12 bases between. CDR3 in amino acids: CASSRRGQETQYF. The CDR3 DNA is TGTGCCAGCAGCCGCAGGGGCCAGGAGACCCAGTACTTC.

This chain connects TRBV6-5 to TRBJ2-4; 7 bases are shared with TRBD1. Germline CDR1 MNHEY, CDR2 SVGAGI. This CDR3 is 13 amino acids long. V shed 6 bases, J shed 8 bases, and the junction held 7 bases outside the gene matches. Here the CDR3 reads CASRETGLDIQYF. In DNA, the CDR3 is TGTGCCAGCAGGGAGACAGGGCTTGACATTCAGTACTTC.

The chain recombines TRBV6-5 with TRBJ2-5; D may be TRBD1 or TRBD2 (6 bases each). V shed 7 bases and J shed 5 bases, with 14 bases lying between them. The germline CDR1 and CDR2 sequences are MNHEY and SVGAGI. The CDR3 consists of 13 residues. The CDR3 nucleotides are TGTGCCAGCACTAGGGGGAGCGGGGAGACCCAGTACTTC. Its translation: CASTRGSGETQYF.

In DNA, the CDR3 is TGTGCCAGCAGTTCGTGGGGACAGGGTGACTATGGCTACACCTTC. It encodes CASSSWGQGDYGYTF. The chain has TRBV27 and TRBJ1-2; TRBD1 aligns across 9 bases. The junction had 6 bases not matched to a gene; V was cut back by 4 bases and J by 3 bases. Germline loops: CDR1 MNHEY, CDR2 SMNVEV (reference sequence). The CDR3 is 15 residues long.

The CDR3 nucleotides are TGTGCCAGCAGCTTGAGTAGACAGGGGGCTTATGGCTACACCTTC. This sequence encodes CASSLSRQGAYGYTF. The J gene is TRBJ1-2, the V gene TRBV5-5, with 10 nucleotides matching TRBD1. After removal of 1 base from V and 5 bases from J, the junction contained 5 bases not matched to a gene. The CDR3 has 15 residues. Germline V gives CDR1 SGHKS, CDR2 YYEKEE (reference sequence).

The rearrangement joins TRBV28 to TRBJ2-1; 13 bases align to TRBD2. CDR3 length: 18 amino acids. CDR1 and CDR2 (germline): MDHEN, SYDVKM. The J segment lost 7 bases and the V segment lost 6 bases, leaving 15 bases of the junction unmatched. CDR3 in amino acids: CASSPSIPTSGRINEQFF. CDR3 bases: TGTGCCAGCAGCCCCTCTATCCCGACTAGCGGGAGGATTAATGAGCAGTTCTTC. Full variable domain (rest looked up from reference TRBV28 and TRBJ2-1): DVKVTQSSRYLVKRTGEKVFLECVQDMDHENMFWYRQDPGLGLRLIYFSYDVKMKEKGDIPEGYSVSREKKERFSLILESASTNQTSMYLCASSPSIPTSGRINEQFFGPGTRLTVL.

This clone appeared a single time. The chain combines TRBV7-2 with TRBJ1-4; D is unclear. The CDR3 has 13 amino acids. The germline V and J ends were trimmed by 2 bases and 7 bases, with 8 bases remaining between them. Germline CDR1 and CDR2: SGHTA and FQGNSA. Here the CDR3 reads CASSLNSGEKLFF. CDR3 DNA: TGTGCCAGCAGCTTAAATTCTGGTGAAAAACTGTTTTTT.

This sequence joins TRBV7-9 and TRBJ1-6; 7 positions match TRBD1. CDR3 length: 15 residues. Per germline, CDR1 SEHNR and CDR2 FQNEAQ (reference sequence). J was trimmed by 3 bases and V by 2 bases; bases with no gene match: 1. The CDR3 sequence is CASSLYRGYNSPLHF. CDR3 coding DNA: TGTGCCAGCAGCTTATACAGGGGCTATAATTCACCCCTCCACTTT. The whole variable domain, remainder taken from reference TRBV7-9 and TRBJ1-6, is DTGVSQNPRHKITKRGQNVTFRCDPISEHNRLYWYRQTLGQGPEFLTYFQNEAQLEKSRLLSDRFSAERPKGSFSTLEIQRTEQGDSAMYLCASSLYRGYNSPLHFGNGTRLTVT.